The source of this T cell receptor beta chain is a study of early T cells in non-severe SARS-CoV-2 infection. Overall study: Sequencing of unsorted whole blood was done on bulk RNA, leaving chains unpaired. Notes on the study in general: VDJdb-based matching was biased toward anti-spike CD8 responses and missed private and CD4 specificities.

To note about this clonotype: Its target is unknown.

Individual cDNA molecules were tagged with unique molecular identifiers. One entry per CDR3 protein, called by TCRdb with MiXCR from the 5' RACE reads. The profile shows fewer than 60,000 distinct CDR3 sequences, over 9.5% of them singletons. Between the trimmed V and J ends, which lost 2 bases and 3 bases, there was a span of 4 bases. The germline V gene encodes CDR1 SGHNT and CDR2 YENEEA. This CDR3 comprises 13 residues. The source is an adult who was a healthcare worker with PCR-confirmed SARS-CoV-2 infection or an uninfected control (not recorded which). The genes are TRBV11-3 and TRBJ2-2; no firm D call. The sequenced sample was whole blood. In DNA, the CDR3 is TGTGCCAGCAGCTTACAGGACACCGGGGAGCTGTTTTTT. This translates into CASSLQDTGELFF.